This T cell receptor beta chain was profiled in a study of OX40 agonist ivuxolimab in advanced cancers. Some background on the complete study: Ivuxolimab was a fully human IgG2 agonistic monoclonal antibody targeting the costimulatory receptor OX40 (CD134). Intravenous ivuxolimab was administered to patients every 2 weeks at six dose levels: 0.01, 0.1, 0.3, 1.5, 3 and 10 mg/kg. The paper covers the monotherapy dose-escalation part of the phase I ivuxolimab trial, which included N of about 50 patients. Partial responses occurred in three dose-escalation patients: two with cutaneous melanoma and one with hepatocellular carcinoma. In the dose-escalation cohort, over 65% of patients were male, and the mean age was approximately 55 years, with a range of about 23 to 85. Of the roughly 51 patients in dose escalation, about 20 had hepatocellular carcinoma, about 15 had melanoma, 9 had renal cell carcinoma and 9 had head and neck cancer. The purpose of peripheral TCRbeta sequencing was to test whether ivuxolimab changed TCR sequence diversity and led to clonal T-cell expansion. Patients were allowed to have had prior anti-PD-1, anti-PD-L1 or anti-CTLA-4 therapy, and more than 35% of the dose-escalation patients had been treated with checkpoint inhibitors.

About this clone: The antigen it binds to is not known. Base qualities are not at hand, and no much larger clone is one base apart.

Broader findings and caveats from the paper: On average, CD8+ T cells showed more expanded clones than CD4+ T cells after ivuxolimab. Partial responders in the 0.1-3.0 mg/kg groups had among the lowest normalized peripheral clonal expansion, especially among CD8+ T cells. Antigen specificity was not determined for the clonally expanded peripheral T cells. Low levels of normalized T-cell clonal expansion were also shown by some nonresponding patients. At doses of 0.1 to 3.0 mg/kg, clonal expansion of both CD4+ and CD8+ blood T cells was observed from baseline to week 6.

The trial excluded patients who had a history of autoimmune disease or were on systemic immunosuppression. Peripheral blood for TCR sequencing was drawn from every dose cohort at baseline, at cycle 4 day 1 and at cycle 7 day 1. The samples were drawn from a first-in-human, open-label, multicenter phase I dose-escalation trial of ivuxolimab. Adults with locally advanced or metastatic melanoma, renal cell carcinoma, hepatocellular carcinoma or head and neck squamous cell carcinoma were enrolled in the trial. Before TCR sequencing, CD4+ and CD8+ T cells were separately sorted from peripheral blood. Taken from the germline V gene, the CDR1 and CDR2 loops are MNHEY and SVGAGI. The CDR3 runs 11 amino acids, cysteine and phenylalanine included. Only CDR3 DNA is held: 33 bases, read in frame from base 1. V loses 6 bases at its end and J loses 7 bases; junction bases beyond the gene matches: 2. Genomic DNA was extracted from sorted cells for sequencing of the TCRbeta CDR3 region. The immunoSEQ Assay was used for sequencing of TCRbeta CDR3 regions. Held by TCRdb, this immuneACCESS table contains in-frame sequences only and omits some clones. Under half of the omission traces to an unresolved V gene where checked; the cause of the rest is unknown. The sample profile shows almost 85,000 clones; around 84% of them were found once. Jointly, the top ten make up 6.5% of the sample.

The source is an adult with an advanced solid tumor such as melanoma, head and neck, liver or kidney cancer. The chain is assembled from TRBV6-5 and TRBJ1-1, with 7 central nucleotides matching TRBD1. The sequencing used CD4+ or CD8+ T cells sorted from blood, collected in a trial of the OX40 agonist ivuxolimab. CDR3 reads: CASRGQVEAFF. The bases are TGTGCCAGCAGAGGACAGGTTGAAGCTTTCTTT.